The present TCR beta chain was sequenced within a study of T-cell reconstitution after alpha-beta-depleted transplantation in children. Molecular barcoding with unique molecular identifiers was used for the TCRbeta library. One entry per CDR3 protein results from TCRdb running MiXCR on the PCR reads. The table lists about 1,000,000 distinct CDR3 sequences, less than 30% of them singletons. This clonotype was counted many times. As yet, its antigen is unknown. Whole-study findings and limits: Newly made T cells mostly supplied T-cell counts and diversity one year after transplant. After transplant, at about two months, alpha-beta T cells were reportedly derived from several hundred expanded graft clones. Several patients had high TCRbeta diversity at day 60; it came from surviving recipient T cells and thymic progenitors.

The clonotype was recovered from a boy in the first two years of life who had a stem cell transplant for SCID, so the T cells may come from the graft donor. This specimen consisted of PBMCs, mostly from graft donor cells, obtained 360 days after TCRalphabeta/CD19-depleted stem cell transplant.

CDR3 DNA sequence: TGTGCCACCTCCGGGACATCCTTTTACGAGCAGTACTTC. Translation: CATSGTSFYEQYF. J is TRBJ2-7 and V is TRBV10-3, with D tentatively TRBD1 (6 bases). Trimming stripped 10 bases from V and 4 bases from J, with 17 bases between. The germline V gene has CDR1 ENHRY and CDR2 SYGVKD. The CDR3 spans 13 residues.